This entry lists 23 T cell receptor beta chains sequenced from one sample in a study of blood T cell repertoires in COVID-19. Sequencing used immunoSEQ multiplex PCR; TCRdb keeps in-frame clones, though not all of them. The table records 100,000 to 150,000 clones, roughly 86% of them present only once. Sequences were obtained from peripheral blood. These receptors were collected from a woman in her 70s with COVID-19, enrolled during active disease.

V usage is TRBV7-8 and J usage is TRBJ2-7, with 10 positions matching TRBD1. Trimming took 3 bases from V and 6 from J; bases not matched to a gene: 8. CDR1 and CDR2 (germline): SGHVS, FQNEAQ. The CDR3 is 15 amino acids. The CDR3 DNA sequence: TGTGCCAGCAGCTTTTCCGGGACAGGGGTTTCCGAGCAGTACTTC. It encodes CASSFSGTGVSEQYF.

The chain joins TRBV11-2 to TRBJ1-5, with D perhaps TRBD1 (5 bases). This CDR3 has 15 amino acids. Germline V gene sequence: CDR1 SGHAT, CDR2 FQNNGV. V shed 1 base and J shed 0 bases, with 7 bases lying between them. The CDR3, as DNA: TGTGCCAGCAGCTTAGGACAGAATAGCAATCAGCCCCAGCATTTT. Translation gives CASSLGQNSNQPQHF.

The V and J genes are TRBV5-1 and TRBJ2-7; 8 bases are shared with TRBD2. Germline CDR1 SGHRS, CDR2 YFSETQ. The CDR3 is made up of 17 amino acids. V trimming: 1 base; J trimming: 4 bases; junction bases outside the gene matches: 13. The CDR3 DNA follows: TGCGCCAGCAGCTTGACCATGATAGCGGGGCCGTCGTACGAGCAGTACTTC. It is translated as CASSLTMIAGPSYEQYF.

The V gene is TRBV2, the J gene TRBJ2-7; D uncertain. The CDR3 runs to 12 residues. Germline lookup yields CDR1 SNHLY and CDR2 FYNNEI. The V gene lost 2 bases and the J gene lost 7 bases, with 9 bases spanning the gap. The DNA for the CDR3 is TGTGCCAGCAGTGAATACCGGTATGAGCAGTACTTC. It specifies CASSEYRYEQYF.

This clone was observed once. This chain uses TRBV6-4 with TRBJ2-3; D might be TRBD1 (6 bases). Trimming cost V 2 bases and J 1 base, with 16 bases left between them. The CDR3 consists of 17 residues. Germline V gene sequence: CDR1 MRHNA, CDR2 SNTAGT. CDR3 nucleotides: TGTGCCAGCAGTGACACATCGGCAGGGGCCCGCACAGATACGCAGTATTTT. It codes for CASSDTSAGARTDTQYF.

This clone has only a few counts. CDR3 nucleotides: TGTGCCAGCAGTCCGCGGACAGGGGTGACTGAAGCTTTCTTT. It specifies CASSPRTGVTEAFF. The chain combines TRBV28 with TRBJ1-1, with 9 bases identical to TRBD1. Germline V gives CDR1 MDHEN, CDR2 SYDVKM. The CDR3 has 14 residues. J was trimmed by 5 bases and V by 5 bases; bases with no gene match: 6.

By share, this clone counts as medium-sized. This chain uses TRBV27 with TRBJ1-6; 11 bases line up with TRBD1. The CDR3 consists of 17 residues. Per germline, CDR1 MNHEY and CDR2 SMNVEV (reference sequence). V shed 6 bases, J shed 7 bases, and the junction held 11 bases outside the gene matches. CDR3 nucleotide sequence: TGTGCCAGCAGACTAGAAGGGACAGGGGGTCGAAATTCACCCCTCCACTTT. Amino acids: CASRLEGTGGRNSPLHF.

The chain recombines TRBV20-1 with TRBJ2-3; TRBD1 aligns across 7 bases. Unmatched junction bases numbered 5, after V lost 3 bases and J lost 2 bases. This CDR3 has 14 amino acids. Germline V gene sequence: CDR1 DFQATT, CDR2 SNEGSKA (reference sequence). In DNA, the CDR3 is TGCAGTGCTAGTTTAGGGGGCCCCACAGATACGCAGTATTTT. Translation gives CSASLGGPTDTQYF.

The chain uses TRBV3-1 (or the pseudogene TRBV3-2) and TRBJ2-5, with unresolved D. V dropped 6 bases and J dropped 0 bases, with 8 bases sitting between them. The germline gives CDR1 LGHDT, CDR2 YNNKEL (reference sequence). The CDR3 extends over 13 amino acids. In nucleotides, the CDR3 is TGTGCCAGCAGGCCTATGTACCAAGAGACCCAGTACTTC. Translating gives CASRPMYQETQYF.

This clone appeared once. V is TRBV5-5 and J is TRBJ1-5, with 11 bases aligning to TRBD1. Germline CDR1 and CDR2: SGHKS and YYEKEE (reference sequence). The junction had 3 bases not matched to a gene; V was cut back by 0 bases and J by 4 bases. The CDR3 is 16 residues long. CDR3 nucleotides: TGTGCCAGCAGCTTGGGTGGGACAGGGGGAAATCAGCCCCAGCATTTT. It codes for CASSLGGTGGNQPQHF.

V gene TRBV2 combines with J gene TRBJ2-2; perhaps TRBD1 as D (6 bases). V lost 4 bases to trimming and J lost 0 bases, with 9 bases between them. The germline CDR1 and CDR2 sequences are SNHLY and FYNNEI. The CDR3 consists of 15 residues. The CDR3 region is CASSGQASNTGELFF. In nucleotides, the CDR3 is TGTGCCAGCAGTGGACAGGCCTCGAACACCGGGGAGCTGTTTTTT.

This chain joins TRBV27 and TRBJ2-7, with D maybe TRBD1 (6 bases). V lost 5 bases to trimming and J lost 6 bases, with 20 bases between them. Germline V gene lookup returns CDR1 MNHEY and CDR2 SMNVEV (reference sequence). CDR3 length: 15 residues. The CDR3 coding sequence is TGTGCCAGCAGTATTACAGGGATAAATCTCAGCGAGCAGTACTTC. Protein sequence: CASSITGINLSEQYF.

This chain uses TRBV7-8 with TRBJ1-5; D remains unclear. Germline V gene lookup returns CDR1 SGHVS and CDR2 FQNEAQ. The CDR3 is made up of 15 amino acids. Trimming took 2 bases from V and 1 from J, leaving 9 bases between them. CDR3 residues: CASSLLGRSNQPQHF. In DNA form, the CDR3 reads TGTGCCAGCAGCTTACTTGGCAGGAGCAATCAGCCCCAGCATTTT.

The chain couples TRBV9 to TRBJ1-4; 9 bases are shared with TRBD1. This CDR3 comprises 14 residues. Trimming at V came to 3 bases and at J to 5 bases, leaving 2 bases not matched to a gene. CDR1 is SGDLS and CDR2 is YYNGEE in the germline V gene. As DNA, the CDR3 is TGTGCCAGCAGCGCCGGGACAGGGAATGAAAAACTGTTTTTT. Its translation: CASSAGTGNEKLFF.

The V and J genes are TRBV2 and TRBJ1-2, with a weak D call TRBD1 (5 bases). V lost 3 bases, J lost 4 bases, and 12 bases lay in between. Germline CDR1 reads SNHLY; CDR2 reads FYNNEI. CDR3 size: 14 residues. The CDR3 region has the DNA TGTGCCAGCAGTGACCGGGGGATCGGCTATGGCTACACCTTC. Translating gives CASSDRGIGYGYTF.

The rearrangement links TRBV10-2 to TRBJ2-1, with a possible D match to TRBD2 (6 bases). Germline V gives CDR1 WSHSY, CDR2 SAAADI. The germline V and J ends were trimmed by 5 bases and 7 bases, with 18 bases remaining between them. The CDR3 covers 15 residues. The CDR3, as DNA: TGCGCCAGCAGTACTAGCCTCTTTCCCTTAAATGAGCAGTTCTTC. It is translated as CASSTSLFPLNEQFF.

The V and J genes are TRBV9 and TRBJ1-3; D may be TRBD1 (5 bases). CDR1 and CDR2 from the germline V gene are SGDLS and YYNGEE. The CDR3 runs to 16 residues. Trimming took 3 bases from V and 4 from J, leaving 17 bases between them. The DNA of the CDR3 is TGTGCCAGCAGCGGGGCGCAGGGAGGATCGGGAAACACCATATATTTT. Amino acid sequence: CASSGAQGGSGNTIYF.

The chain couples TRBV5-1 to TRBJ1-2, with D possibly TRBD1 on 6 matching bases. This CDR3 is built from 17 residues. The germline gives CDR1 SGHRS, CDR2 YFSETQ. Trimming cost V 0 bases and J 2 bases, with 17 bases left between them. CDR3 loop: CASSLEGRGARNYGYTF. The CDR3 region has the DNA TGCGCCAGCAGCTTGGAAGGTCGGGGGGCGAGAAACTATGGCTACACCTTC.

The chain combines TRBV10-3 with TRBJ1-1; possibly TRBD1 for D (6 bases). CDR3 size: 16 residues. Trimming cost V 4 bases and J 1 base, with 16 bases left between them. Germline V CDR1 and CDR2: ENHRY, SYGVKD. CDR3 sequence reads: CAISASWHRANTEAFF. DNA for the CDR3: TGTGCCATCAGTGCGAGTTGGCACAGGGCGAACACTGAAGCTTTCTTT.

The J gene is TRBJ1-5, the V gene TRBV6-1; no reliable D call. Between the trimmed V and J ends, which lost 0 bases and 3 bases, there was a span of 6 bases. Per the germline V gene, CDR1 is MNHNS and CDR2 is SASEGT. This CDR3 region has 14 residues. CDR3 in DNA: TGTGCCAGCAGTGAAGCACAATCCAATCAGCCCCAGCATTTT. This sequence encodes CASSEAQSNQPQHF.

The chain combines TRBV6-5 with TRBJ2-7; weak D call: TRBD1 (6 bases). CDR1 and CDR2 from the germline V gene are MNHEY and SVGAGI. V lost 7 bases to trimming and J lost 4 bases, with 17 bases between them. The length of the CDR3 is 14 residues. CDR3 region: CASTPGQVLYEQYF. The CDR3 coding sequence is TGTGCCAGCACCCCGGGACAAGTTTTATACGAGCAGTACTTC.

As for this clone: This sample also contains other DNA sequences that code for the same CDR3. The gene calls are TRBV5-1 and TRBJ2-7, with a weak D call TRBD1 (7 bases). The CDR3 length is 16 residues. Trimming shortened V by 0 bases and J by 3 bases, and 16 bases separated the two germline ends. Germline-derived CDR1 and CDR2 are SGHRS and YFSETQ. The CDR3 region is CASSLGRRGLGYEQYF. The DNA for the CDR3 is TGCGCCAGCAGCTTGGGTCGGAGGGGGCTGGGCTACGAGCAGTACTTC.

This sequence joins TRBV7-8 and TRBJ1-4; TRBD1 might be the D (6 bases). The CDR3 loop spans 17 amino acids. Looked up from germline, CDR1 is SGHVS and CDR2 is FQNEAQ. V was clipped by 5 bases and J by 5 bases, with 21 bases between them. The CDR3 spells CASSATFRTVGNEKLFF. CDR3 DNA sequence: TGTGCCAGCAGCGCGACCTTCCGGACAGTGGGGAATGAAAAACTGTTTTTT.